The next 3 T cell receptor beta chains were all read from a single sample in a study of T cell changes during pregnancy in multiple sclerosis. The repertoire was sequenced with immunoSEQ multiplex PCR; TCRdb's copy has only in-frame clones and lacks some. The sample contains about 77,000 clones, 90% to 95% of which appear only once. The input for sequencing was peripheral blood, taken after pregnancy. These receptors all stem from a female donor in good health, enrolled as a control in a pregnancy study.

This chain joins TRBV15 and TRBJ2-7, with 7 positions matching TRBD2. CDR1 is LNHNV, CDR2 YYDKDF, per germline (reference sequence). V was pared by 8 bases and J by 6 bases, with 13 bases of the junction left unmatched. This CDR3 comprises 14 residues. The chain's CDR3 is CATGPGGGNIEQYF. Written as DNA, the CDR3 is TGTGCCACCGGGCCGGGGGGAGGCAATATCGAGCAGTACTTC.

This clone has just one count. The chain employs TRBV27 and TRBJ1-2; D ambiguous. The ends were cut back, 0 bases at V and 8 bases at J, with 16 bases in the middle. This CDR3 spans 15 amino acids. Germline assignment: CDR1 MNHEY and CDR2 SMNVEV (reference sequence). The CDR3 protein is CASSLSTGRLVGYTF. CDR3 nucleotides: TGTGCCAGCAGTTTATCAACTGGGAGGCTCGTGGGCTACACCTTC.

V gene TRBV7-3 combines with J gene TRBJ2-6, with TRBD1 as a possible D gene (5 bases). From germline, CDR1 is SGHTA and CDR2 FQGTGA. V lost 0 bases to trimming and J lost 2 bases, with 11 bases between them. The CDR3 length is 17 residues. The CDR3 loop reads CASSLTAVGPGANVLTF. The CDR3 nucleotides read TGTGCCAGCAGCTTAACCGCTGTGGGGCCTGGGGCCAACGTCCTGACTTTC. The full variable domain, in which reference TRBV7-3 and TRBJ2-6 provide the parts outside the CDR3, is GAGVSQTPSNKVTEKGKYVELRCDPISGHTALYWYRQSLGQGPEFLIYFQGTGAADDSGLPNDRFFAVRPEGSVSTLKIQRTERGDSAVYLCASSLTAVGPGANVLTFGAGSRLTVL.